This T cell receptor beta chain was identified in a study of blood T cell repertoires in COVID-19. Study background: PBMCs, B-cell-depleted T cells, or T cells provided the cDNA or gDNA that made up the material.

The CDR3 runs 13 residues. V was pared by 3 bases and J by 6 bases, with 12 bases between. Germline values: CDR1 MNHEY, CDR2 SMNVEV (reference sequence). Original processing notes: Amplification from reference gene primers served as the basis for estimated nucleated cell counts. Sequencing was performed with immunoSEQ multiplex PCR; in TCRdb, only in-frame clones are kept and a portion is missing. That table furnishes V, J and clone size, whereas the DNA furnished D and trimming. The table has about 180,000 clones, about 83% seen once. Enrolled through a virtual design, the participants were between roughly 18 and 90 years of age and came from 24 US areas. Cohorts were determined from participant-reported clinical history.

The material sequenced was PBMCs or T cells enriched from blood (not recorded which). This TCR derives from a young woman who had recovered from COVID-19. This chain uses TRBV27 with TRBJ2-7, with D perhaps matching TRBD1 (5 bases). The CDR3 bases are TGTGCCAGCAGTTTCGCAGGGATCGGCGAGCAGTACTTC. Translating it yields CASSFAGIGEQYF.